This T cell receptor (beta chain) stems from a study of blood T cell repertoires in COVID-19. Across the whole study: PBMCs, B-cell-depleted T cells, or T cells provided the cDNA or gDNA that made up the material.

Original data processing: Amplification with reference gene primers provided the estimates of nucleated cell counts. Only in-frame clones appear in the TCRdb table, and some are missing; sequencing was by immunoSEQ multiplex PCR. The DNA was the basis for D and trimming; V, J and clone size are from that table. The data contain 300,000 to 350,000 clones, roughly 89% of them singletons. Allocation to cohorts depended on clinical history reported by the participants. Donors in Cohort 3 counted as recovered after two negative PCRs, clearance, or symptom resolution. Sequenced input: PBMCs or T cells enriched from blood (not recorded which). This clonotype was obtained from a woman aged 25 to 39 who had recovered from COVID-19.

The CDR3 reads CASSPRGQGLDYGYTF. CDR3 nucleotide sequence: TGTGCCAGCAGCCCTAGGGGACAGGGGCTCGACTATGGCTACACCTTC. V is TRBV9 and J is TRBJ1-2, with 10 bases aligning to TRBD1. Germline V lookup: CDR1 SGDLS, CDR2 YYNGEE. The CDR3 sequence is 16 residues long. V lost 4 bases to trimming and J lost 3 bases; unmatched junction nucleotides: 9.